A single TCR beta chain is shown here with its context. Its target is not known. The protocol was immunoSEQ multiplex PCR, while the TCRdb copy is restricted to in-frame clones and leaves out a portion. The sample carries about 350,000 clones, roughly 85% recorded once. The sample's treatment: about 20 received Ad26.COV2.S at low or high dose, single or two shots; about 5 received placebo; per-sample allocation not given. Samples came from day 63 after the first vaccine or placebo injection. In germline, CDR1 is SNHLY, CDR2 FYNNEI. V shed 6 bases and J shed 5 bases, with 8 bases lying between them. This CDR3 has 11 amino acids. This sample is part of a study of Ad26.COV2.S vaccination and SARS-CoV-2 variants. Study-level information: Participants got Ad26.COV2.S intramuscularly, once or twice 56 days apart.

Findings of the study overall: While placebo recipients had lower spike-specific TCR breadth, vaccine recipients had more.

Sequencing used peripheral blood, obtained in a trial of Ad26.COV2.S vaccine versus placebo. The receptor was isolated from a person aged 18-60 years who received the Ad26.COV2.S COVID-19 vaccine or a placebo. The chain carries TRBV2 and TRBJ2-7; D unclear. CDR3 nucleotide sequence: TGTGCCAGCAGGATGGGGAACGAGCAGTACTTC. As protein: CASRMGNEQYF.